This T cell receptor beta chain was recorded in a study of shared clonotypes between healthy human individuals. The study's findings and limits: A reduction in generation probabilities was seen for non-shared clonotypes relative to those shared by all four donors.

In the case of this clone: Its target is not known.

CDR1 is MGHRA and CDR2 is YSYEKL in the germline V gene. V was pared by 1 base and J by 4 bases, with 3 bases of the junction left unmatched. CDR3 size: 16 residues. TCRdb's table, derived via immunoSEQ multiplex PCR, lists solely in-frame clones and lacks some. The sample shows about 1.5 million clones, approximately 98% of them seen only once. This clonotype originated in a man in his thirties or forties in good health. The rearrangement links TRBV4-1 to TRBJ2-1; 11 positions agree with TRBD2. Sequencing was done on a sample of naive CD4+ T cells sorted from blood. As to subset: CD45RA+ positively selected. The CDR3 DNA reads TGCGCCAGCAGCCAAGGACTAGCGGGGAAGTACAATGAGCAGTTCTTC. This translates into CASSQGLAGKYNEQFF.